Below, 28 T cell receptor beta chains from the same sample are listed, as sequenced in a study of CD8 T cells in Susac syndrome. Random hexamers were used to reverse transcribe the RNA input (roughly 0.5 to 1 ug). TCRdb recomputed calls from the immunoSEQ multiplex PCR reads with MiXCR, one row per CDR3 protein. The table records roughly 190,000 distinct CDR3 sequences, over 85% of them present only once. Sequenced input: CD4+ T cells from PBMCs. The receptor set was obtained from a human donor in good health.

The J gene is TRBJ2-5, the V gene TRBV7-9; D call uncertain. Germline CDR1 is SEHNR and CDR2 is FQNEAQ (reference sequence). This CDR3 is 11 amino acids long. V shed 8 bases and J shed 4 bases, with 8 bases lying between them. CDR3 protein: CASAGTETQYF. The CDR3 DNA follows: TGTGCCAGCGCCGGCACAGAGACCCAGTACTTC.

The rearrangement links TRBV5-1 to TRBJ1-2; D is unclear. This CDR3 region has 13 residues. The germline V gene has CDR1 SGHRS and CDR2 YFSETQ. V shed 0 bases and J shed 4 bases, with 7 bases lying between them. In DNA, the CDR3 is TGCGCCAGCAGCTTGGATATGAGCTATGGCTACACCTTC. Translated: CASSLDMSYGYTF.

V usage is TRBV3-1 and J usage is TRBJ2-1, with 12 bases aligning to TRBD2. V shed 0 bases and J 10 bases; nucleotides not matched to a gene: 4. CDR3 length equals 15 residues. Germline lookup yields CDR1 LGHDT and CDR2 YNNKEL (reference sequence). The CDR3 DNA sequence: TGTGCCAGCAGCCAAGAGGTACTAGCGGGGGGCGAGCAGTTCTTC. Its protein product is CASSQEVLAGGEQFF.

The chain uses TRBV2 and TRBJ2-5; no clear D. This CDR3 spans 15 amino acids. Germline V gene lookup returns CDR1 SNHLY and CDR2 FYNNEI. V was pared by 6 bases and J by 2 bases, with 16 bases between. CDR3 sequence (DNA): TGTGCCAGCAGGGCCCAGAGGACGACACAAGAGACCCAGTACTTC. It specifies CASRAQRTTQETQYF.

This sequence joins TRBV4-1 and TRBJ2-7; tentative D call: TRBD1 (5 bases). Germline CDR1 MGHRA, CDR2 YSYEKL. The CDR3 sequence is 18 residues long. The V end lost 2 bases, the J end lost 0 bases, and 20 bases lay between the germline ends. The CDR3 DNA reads TGCGCCAGCAGCCAACTCTTTATGACAGATCTAAGCTCCTACGAGCAGTACTTC. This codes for CASSQLFMTDLSSYEQYF.

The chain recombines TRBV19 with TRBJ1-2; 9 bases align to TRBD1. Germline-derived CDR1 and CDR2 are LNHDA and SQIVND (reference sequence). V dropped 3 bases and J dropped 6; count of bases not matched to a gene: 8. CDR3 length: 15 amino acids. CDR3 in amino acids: CASSISSGQGNGYTF. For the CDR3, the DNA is TGTGCCAGTAGTATTTCCTCAGGACAGGGGAATGGCTACACCTTC. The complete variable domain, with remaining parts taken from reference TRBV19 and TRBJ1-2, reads DGGITQSPKYLFRKEGQNVTLSCEQNLNHDAMYWYRQDPGQGLRLIYYSQIVNDFQKGDIAEGYSVSREKKESFPLTVTSAQKNPTAFYLCASSISSGQGNGYTFGSGTRLTVV.

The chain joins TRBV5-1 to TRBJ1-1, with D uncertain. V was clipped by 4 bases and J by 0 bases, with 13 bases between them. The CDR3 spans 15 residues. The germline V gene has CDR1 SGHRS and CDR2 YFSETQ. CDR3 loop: CASSAAEVMNTEAFF. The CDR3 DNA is TGCGCCAGCAGCGCCGCGGAGGTGATGAACACTGAAGCTTTCTTT.

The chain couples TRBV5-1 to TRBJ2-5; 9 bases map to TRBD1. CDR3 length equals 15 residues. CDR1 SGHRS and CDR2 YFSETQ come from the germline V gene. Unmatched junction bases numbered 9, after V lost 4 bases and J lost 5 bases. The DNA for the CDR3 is TGCGCCAGCAGCCTTGGGAGACAGGGGGGCGAGACCCAGTACTTC. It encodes CASSLGRQGGETQYF.

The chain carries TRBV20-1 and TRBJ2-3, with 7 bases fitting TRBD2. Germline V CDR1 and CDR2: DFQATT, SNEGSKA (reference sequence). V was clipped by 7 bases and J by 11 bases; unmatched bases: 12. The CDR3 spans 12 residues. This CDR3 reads CSGREGPMEQYF. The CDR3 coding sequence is TGCAGTGGGAGGGAGGGGCCCATGGAGCAGTATTTT.

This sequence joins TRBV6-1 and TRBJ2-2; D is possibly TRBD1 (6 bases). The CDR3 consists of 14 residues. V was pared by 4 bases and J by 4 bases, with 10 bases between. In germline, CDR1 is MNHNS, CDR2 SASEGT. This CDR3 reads CASSGQGTTGELFF. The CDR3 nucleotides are TGTGCCAGCAGTGGCCAGGGGACCACCGGGGAGCTGTTTTTT.

CDR3 residues: CASSPGGPNQPQHF. CDR3 nucleotide sequence: TGTGCCAGCAGCCCCGGGGGCCCCAATCAGCCCCAGCATTTT. V gene TRBV7-9 combines with J gene TRBJ1-5; a possible D gene is TRBD1 (6 bases). V gave up 5 bases and J gave up 3 bases, with 11 bases separating them. This CDR3 has 14 residues. CDR1 and CDR2 from the germline V gene are SEHNR and FQNEAQ (reference sequence).

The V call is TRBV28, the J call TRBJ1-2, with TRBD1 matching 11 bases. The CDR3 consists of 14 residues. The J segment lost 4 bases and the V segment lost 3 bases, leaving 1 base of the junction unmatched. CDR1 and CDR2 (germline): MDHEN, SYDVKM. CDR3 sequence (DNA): TGTGCCAGCAGTTTGGGACAGGGGGTCTATGGCTACACCTTC. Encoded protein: CASSLGQGVYGYTF.

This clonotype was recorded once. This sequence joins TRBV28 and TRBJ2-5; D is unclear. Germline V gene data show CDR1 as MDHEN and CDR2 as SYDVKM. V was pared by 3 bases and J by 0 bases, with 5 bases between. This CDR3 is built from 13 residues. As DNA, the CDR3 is TGTGCCAGCAGTTTCAGTAACCAAGAGACCCAGTACTTC. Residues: CASSFSNQETQYF. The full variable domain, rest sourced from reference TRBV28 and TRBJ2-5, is DVKVTQSSRYLVKRTGEKVFLECVQDMDHENMFWYRQDPGLGLRLIYFSYDVKMKEKGDIPEGYSVSREKKERFSLILESASTNQTSMYLCASSFSNQETQYFGPGTRLLVL.

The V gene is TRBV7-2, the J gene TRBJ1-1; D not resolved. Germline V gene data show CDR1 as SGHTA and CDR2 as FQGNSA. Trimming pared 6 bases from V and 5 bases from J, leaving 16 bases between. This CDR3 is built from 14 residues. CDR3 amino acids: CASSLSASRTEAFF. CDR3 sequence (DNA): TGTGCCAGCAGTCTTTCGGCCTCGAGGACTGAAGCTTTCTTT.

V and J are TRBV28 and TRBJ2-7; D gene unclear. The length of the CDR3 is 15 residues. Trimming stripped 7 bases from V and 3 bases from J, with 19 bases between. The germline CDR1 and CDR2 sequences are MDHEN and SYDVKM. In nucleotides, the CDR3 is TGTGCCAGCACGCCTCCGGATAAACCCTACTACGAGCAGTACTTC. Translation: CASTPPDKPYYEQYF.

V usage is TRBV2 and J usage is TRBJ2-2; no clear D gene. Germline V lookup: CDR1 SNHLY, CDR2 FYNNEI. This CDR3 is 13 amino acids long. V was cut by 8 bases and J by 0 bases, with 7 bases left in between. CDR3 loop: CASSLSNTGELFF. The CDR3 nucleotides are TGTGCCAGCTCGTTATCGAACACCGGGGAGCTGTTTTTT. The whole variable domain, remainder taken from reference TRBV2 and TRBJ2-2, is EPEVTQTPSHQVTQMGQEVILRCVPISNHLYFYWYRQILGQKVEFLVSFYNNEISEKSEIFDDQFSVERPDGSNFTLKIRSTKLEDSAMYFCASSLSNTGELFFGEGSRLTVL.

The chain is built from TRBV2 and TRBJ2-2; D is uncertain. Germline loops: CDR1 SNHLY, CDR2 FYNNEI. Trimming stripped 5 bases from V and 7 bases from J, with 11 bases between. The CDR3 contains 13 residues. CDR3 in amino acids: CASSKEEFGELFF. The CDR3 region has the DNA TGTGCCAGCAGTAAAGAGGAGTTCGGGGAGCTGTTTTTT.

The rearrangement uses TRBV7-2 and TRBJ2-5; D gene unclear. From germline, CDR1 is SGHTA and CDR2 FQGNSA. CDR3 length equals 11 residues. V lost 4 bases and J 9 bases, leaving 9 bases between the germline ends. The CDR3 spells CASSSGDSQYF. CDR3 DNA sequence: TGTGCCAGCAGCTCCGGAGATTCCCAGTACTTC.

CDR3 DNA sequence: TGTGCCATCAGGAGACACTCTATGGGGGAGTACGAGCAGTACTTC. Translated, it gives CAIRRHSMGEYEQYF. The chain is built from TRBV10-3 and TRBJ2-7; D is possibly TRBD1 or TRBD2 (5 bases each). The CDR3 extends over 15 amino acids. Germline V gene sequence: CDR1 ENHRY, CDR2 SYGVKD. V dropped 6 bases and J dropped 4 bases, with 19 bases sitting between them.

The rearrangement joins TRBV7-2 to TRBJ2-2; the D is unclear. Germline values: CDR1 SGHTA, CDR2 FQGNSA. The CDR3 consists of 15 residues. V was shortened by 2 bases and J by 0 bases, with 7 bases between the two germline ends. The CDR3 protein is CASSLMRTNTGELFF. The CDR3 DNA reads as TGTGCCAGCAGCTTAATGCGTACGAACACCGGGGAGCTGTTTTTT.

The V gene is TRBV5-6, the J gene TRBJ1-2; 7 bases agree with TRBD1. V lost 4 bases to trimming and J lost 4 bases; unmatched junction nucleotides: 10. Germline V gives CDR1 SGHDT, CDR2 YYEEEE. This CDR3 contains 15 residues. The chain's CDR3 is CASSTGPGGGYGYTF. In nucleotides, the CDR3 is TGTGCCAGCAGCACCGGACCAGGGGGGGGCTATGGCTACACCTTC.

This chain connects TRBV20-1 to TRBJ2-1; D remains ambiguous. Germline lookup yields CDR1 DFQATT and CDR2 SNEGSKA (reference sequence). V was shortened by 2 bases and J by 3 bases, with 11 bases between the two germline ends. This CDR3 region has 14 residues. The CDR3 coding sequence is TGCAGTGCTAGAAGTGTCAGTCGCTACAATGAGCAGTTCTTC. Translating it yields CSARSVSRYNEQFF.

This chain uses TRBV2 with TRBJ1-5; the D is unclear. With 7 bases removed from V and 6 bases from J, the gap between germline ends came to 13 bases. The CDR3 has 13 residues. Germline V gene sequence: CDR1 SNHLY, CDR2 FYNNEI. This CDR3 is CASNGESGQPQHF. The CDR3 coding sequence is TGTGCCAGCAACGGGGAGTCCGGTCAGCCCCAGCATTTT.

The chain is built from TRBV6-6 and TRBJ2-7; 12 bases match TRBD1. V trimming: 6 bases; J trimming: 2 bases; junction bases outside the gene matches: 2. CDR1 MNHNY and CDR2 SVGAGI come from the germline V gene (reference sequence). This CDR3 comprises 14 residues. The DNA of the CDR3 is TGTGCCAGCAGGGGACAGGGGGCTGCCTACGAGCAGTACTTC. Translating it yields CASRGQGAAYEQYF.

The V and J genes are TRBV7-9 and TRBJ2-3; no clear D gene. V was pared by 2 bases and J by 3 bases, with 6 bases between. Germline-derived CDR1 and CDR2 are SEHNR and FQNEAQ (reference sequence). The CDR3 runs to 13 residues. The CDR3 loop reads CASSLRRTDTQYF. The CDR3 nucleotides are TGTGCCAGCAGCTTAAGGCGAACAGATACGCAGTATTTT.

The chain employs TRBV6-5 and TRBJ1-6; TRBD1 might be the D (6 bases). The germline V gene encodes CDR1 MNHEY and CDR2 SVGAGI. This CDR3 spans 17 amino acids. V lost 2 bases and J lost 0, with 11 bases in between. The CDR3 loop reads CASSYRGGASYNSPLHF. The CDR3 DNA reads TGTGCCAGCAGTTACCGCGGGGGGGCCTCCTATAATTCACCCCTCCACTTT.

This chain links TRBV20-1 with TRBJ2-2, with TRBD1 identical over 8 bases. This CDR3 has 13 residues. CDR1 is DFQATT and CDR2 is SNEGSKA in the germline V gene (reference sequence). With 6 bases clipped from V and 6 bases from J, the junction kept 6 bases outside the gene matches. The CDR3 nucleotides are TGCAGTGCAGCGGACAGGGTTTCCGGGGAGCTGTTTTTT. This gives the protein CSAADRVSGELFF.

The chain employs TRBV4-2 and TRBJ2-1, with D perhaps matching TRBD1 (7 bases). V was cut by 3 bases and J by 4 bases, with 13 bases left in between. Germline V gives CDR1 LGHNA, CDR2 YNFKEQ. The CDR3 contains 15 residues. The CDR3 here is CASSQGGQTYNEQFF. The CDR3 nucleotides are TGTGCCAGCAGCCAGGGGGGACAGACATACAATGAGCAGTTCTTC.